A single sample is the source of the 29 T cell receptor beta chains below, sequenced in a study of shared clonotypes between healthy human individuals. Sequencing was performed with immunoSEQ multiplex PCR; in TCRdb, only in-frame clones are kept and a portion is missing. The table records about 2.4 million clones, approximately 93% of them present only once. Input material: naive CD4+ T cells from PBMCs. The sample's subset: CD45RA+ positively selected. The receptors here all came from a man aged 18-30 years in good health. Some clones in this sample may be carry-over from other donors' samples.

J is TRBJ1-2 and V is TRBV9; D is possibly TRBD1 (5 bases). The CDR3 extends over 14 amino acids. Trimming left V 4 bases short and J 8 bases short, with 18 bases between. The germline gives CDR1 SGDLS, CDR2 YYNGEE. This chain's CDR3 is CASSPGTLSEGYTF. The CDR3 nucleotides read TGTGCCAGCAGCCCAGGGACGCTTTCGGAAGGCTACACCTTC.

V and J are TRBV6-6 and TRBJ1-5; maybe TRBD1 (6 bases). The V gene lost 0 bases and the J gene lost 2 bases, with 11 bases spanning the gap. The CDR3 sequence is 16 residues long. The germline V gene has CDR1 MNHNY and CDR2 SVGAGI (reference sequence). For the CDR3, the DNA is TGTGCCAGCAGTTACTCGAGGACAGAAGGCAATCAGCCCCAGCATTTT. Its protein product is CASSYSRTEGNQPQHF.

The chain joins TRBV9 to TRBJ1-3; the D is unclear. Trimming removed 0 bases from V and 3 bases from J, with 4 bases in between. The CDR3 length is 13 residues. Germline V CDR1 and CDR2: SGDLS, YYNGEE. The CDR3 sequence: CASSVDFGNTIYF. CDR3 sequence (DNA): TGTGCCAGCAGCGTAGATTTTGGAAACACCATATATTTT.

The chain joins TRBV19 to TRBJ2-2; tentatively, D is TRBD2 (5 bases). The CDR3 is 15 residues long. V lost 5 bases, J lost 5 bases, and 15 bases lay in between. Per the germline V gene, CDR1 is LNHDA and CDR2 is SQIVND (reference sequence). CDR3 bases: TGTGCCAGTAGTTCCCTACGGACTGGGACCGGGGAGCTGTTTTTT. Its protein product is CASSSLRTGTGELFF.

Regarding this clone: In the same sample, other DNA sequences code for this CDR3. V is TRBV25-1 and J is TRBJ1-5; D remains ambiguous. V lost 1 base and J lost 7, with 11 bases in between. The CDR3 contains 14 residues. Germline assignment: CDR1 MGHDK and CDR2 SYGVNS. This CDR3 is CASSESGFYQPQHF. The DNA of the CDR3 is TGTGCCAGCAGTGAATCGGGGTTTTACCAGCCCCAGCATTTT.

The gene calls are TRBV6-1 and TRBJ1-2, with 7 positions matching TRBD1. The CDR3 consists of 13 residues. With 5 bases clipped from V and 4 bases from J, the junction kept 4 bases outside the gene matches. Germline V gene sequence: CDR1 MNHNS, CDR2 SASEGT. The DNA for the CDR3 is TGTGCCAGCAGTATTCGGACAGGCTATGGCTACACCTTC. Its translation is CASSIRTGYGYTF.

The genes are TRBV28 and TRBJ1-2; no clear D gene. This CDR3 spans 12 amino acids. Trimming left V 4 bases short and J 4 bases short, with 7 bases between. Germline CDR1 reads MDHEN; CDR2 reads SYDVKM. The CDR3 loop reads CASSSTVYGYTF. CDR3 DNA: TGTGCCAGCAGTTCGACGGTCTATGGCTACACCTTC.

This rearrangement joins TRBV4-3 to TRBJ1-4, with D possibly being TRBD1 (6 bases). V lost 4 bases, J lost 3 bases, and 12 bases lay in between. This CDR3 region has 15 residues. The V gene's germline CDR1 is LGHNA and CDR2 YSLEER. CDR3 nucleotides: TGCGCCAGCAGCCTCAGGGGAACGGCTAATGAAAAACTGTTTTTT. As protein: CASSLRGTANEKLFF.

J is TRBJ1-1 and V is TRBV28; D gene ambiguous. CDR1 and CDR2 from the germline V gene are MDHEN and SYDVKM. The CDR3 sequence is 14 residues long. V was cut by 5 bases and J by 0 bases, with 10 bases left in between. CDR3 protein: CASSPTSMNTEAFF. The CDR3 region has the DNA TGTGCCAGCAGTCCAACCTCGATGAACACTGAAGCTTTCTTT.

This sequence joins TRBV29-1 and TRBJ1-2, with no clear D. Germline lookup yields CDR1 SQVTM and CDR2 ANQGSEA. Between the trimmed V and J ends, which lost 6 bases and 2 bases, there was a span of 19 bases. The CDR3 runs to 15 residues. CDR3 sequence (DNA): TGCAGCGTCCGTTATGTGAGGGAGAGAAACTATGGCTACACCTTC. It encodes CSVRYVRERNYGYTF.

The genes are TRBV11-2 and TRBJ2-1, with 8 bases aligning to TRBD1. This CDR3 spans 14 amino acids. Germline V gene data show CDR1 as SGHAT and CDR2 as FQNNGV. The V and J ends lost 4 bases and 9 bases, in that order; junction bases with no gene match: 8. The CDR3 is CASSSPQGAGEQFF. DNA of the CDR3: TGTGCCAGCAGCTCCCCCCAGGGGGCGGGTGAGCAGTTCTTC. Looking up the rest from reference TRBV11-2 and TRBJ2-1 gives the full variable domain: EAGVAQSPRYKIIEKRQSVAFWCNPISGHATLYWYQQILGQGPKLLIQFQNNGVVDDSQLPKDRFSAERLKGVDSTLKIQPAKLEDSAVYLCASSSPQGAGEQFFGPGTRLTVL.

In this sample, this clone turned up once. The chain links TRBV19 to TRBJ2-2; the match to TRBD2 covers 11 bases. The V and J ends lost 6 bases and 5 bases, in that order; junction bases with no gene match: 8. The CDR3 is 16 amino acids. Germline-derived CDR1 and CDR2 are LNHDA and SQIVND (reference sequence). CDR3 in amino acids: CASSQGLAGATGELFF. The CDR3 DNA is TGTGCCAGTAGCCAAGGACTAGCGGGCGCGACCGGGGAGCTGTTTTTT.

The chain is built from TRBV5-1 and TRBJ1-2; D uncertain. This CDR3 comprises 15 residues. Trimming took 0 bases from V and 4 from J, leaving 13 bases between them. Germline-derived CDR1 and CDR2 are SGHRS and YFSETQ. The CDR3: CASSLEAATTYGYTF. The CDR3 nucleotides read TGCGCCAGCAGCTTGGAGGCGGCAACCACCTATGGCTACACCTTC.

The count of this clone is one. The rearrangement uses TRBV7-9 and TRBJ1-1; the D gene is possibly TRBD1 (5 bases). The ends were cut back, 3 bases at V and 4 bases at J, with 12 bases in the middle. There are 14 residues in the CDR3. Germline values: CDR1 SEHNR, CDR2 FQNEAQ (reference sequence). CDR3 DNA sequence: TGTGCCAGCAGCTTCCAGGGCTCTGGCACTGAAGCTTTCTTT. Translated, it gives CASSFQGSGTEAFF. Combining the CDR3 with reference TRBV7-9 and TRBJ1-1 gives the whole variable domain DTGVSQNPRHKITKRGQNVTFRCDPISEHNRLYWYRQTLGQGPEFLTYFQNEAQLEKSRLLSDRFSAERPKGSFSTLEIQRTEQGDSAMYLCASSFQGSGTEAFFGQGTRLTVV.

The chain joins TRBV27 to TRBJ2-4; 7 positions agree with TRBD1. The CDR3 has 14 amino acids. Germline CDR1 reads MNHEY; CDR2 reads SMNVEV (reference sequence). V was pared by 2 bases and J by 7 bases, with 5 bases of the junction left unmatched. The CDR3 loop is CASSLRTGVNIQYF. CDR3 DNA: TGTGCCAGCAGTTTACGCACAGGGGTCAACATTCAGTACTTC.

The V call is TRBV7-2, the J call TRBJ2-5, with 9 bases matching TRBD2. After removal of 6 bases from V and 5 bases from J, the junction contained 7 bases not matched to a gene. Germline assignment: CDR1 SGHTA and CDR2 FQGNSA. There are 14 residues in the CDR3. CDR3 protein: CASRYIAGAETQYF. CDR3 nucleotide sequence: TGTGCCAGCAGATATATAGCGGGAGCCGAGACCCAGTACTTC.

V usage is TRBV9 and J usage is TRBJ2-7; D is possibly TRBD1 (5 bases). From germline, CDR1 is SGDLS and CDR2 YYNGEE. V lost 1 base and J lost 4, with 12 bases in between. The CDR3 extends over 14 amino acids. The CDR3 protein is CASSVSPDRYEQYF. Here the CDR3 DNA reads TGTGCCAGCAGCGTATCCCCAGACAGATACGAGCAGTACTTC.

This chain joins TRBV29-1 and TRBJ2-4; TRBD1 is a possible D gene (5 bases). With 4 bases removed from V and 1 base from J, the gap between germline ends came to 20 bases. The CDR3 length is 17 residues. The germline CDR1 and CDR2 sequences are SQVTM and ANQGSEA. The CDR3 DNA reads TGCAGCGTTGGGTCCCTCCCCGCAGGGTACGCCAAAAACATTCAGTACTTC. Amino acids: CSVGSLPAGYAKNIQYF.

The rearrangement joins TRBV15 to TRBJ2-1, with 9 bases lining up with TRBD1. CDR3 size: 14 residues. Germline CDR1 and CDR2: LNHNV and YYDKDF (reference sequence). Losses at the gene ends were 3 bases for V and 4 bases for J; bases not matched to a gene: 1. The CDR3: CATSSGTGYNEQFF. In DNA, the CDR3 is TGTGCCACCAGCAGTGGGACAGGGTACAATGAGCAGTTCTTC. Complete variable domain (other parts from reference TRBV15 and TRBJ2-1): DAMVIQNPRYQVTQFGKPVTLSCSQTLNHNVMYWYQQKSSQAPKLLFHYYDKDFNNEADTPDNFQSRRPNTSFCFLDIRSPGLGDTAMYLCATSSGTGYNEQFFGPGTRLTVL.

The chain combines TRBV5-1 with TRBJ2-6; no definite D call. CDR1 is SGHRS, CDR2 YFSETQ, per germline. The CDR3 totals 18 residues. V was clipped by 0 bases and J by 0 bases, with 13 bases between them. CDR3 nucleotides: TGCGCCAGCAGCTTGGAGTCAGACTTGAGCTCTGGGGCCAACGTCCTGACTTTC. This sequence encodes CASSLESDLSSGANVLTF.

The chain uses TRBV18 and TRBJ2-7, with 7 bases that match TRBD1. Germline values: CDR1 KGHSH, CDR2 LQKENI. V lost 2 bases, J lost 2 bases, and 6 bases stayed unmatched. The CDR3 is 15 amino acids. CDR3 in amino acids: CASSPVDRTAYEQYF. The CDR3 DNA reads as TGTGCCAGCTCACCAGTGGACAGGACTGCCTACGAGCAGTACTTC.

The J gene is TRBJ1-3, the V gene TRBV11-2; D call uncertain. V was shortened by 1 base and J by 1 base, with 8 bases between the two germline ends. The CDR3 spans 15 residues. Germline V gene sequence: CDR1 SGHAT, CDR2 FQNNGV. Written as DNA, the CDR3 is TGTGCCAGCAGCTTAGTATTCGGGTCTGGAAACACCATATATTTT. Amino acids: CASSLVFGSGNTIYF.

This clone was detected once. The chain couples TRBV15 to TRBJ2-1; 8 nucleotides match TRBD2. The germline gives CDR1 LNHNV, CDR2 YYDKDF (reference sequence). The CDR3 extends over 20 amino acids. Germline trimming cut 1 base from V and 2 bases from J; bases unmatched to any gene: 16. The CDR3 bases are TGTGCCACCAGCAGAGGGTTTGGGACTAGAAAATTCCCTACCTACAATGAGCAGTTCTTC. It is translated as CATSRGFGTRKFPTYNEQFF.

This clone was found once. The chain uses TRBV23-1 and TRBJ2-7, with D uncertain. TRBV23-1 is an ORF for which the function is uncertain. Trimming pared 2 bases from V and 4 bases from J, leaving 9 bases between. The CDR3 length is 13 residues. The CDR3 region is CASSQISPYEQYF. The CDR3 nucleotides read TGCGCCAGCAGTCAAATAAGTCCTTACGAGCAGTACTTC.

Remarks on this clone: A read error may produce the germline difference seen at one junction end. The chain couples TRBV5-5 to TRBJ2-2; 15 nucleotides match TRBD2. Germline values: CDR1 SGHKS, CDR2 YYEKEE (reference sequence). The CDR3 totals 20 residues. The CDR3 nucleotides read TGTGCCAGCACCTTGAGGCCGGGACTAGCGGGAGGTTCGAACACCGGGGAGCTGTTTTTT. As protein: CASTLRPGLAGGSNTGELFF.

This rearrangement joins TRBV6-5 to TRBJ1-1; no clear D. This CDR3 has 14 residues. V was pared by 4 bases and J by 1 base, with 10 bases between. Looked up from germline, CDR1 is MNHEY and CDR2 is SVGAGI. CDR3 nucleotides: TGTGCCAGCAGTTTGGAACTAAAGAACACTGAAGCTTTCTTT. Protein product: CASSLELKNTEAFF.

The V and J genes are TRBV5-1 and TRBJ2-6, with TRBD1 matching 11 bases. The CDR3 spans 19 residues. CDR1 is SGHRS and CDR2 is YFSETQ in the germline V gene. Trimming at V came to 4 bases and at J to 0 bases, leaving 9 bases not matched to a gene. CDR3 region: CASSHPPGQGVSGANVLTF. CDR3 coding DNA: TGCGCCAGCAGCCACCCCCCGGGACAGGGGGTCTCTGGGGCCAACGTCCTGACTTTC.

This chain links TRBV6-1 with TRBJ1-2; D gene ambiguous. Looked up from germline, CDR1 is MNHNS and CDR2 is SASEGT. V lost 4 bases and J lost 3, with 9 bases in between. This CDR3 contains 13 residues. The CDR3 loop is CASSVDGDYGYTF. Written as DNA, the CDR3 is TGTGCCAGCAGTGTGGACGGCGACTATGGCTACACCTTC.

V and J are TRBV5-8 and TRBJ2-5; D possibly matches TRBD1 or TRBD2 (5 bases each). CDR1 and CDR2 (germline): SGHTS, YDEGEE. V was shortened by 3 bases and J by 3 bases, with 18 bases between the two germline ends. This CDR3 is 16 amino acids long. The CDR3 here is CASSYGGTGREETQYF. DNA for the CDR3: TGTGCCAGCAGCTACGGTGGGACGGGGCGGGAAGAGACCCAGTACTTC.